This T cell receptor (beta chain) was captured in a study of cytomegalovirus exposure and HLA in healthy donors. PCR involved 60 Vbeta and 13 Jbeta primers. Data came from immunoSEQ multiplex PCR; TCRdb stores just in-frame clones and leaves some out. Counted here are roughly 74,000 clones, under 80% occurring once; the ten biggest clones make up roughly 1.5%. Study conclusions and caveats: Researchers catalogued roughly 170 TCR beta chains as cytomegalovirus-associated.

Germline assignment: CDR1 LNHNV and CDR2 YYDKDF (reference sequence). The CDR3 runs to 16 residues. V was cut by 1 base and J by 2 bases, with 13 bases left in between. A word on this clone: Its antigen is not identified.

Input material: PBMCs. The chain carries TRBV15 and TRBJ2-3, with D tentatively TRBD1 (6 bases). The sequence derives from a middle-aged man in good health and CMV-seronegative. In nucleotides, the CDR3 is TGTGCCACCAGCAGAGGAGACAGGCCCTACACAGATACGCAGTATTTT. It is translated as CATSRGDRPYTDTQYF.